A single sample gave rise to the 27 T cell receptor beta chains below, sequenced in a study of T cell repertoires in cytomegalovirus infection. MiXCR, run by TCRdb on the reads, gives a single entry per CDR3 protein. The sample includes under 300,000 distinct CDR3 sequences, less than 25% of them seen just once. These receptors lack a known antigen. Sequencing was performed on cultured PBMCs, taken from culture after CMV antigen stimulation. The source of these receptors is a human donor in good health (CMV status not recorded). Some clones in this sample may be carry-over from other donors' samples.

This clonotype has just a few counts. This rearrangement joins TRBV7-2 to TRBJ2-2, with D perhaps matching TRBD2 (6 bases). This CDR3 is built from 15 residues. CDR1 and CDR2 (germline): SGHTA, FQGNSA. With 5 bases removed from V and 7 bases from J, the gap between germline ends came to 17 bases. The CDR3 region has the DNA TGTGCCAGCAGCCGAGTTCCGGTTAGCGGCGGGGAGCTGTTTTTT. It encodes CASSRVPVSGGELFF.

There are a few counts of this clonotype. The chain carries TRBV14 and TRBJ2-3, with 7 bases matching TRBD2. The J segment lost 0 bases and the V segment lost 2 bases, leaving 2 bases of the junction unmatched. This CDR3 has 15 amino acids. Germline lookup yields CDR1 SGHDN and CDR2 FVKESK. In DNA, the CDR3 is TGTGCCAGCAGCCAACTAGCGGAGAGCACAGATACGCAGTATTTT. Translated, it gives CASSQLAESTDTQYF.

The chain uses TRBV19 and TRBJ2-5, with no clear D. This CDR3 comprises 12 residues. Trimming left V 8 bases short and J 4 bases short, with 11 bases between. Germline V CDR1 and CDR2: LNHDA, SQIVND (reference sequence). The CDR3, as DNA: TGTGCCAGTGGTGGCTTCGGAGAGACCCAGTACTTC. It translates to CASGGFGETQYF. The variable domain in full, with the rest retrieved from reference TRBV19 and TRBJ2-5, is DGGITQSPKYLFRKEGQNVTLSCEQNLNHDAMYWYRQDPGQGLRLIYYSQIVNDFQKGDIAEGYSVSREKKESFPLTVTSAQKNPTAFYLCASGGFGETQYFGPGTRLLVL.

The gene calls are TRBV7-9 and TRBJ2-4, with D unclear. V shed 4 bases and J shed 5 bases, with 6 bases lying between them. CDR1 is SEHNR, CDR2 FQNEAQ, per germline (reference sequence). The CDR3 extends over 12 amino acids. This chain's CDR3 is CASSYDQNIQYF. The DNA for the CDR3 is TGTGCCAGCAGCTATGATCAAAACATTCAGTACTTC.

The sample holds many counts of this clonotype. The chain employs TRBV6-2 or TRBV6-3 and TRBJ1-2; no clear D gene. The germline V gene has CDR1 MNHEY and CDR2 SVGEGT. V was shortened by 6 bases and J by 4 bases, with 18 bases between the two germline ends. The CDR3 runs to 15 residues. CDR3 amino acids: CASSEILQRTYGYTF. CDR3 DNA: TGTGCCAGCAGCGAAATCCTACAGAGAACCTATGGCTACACCTTC.

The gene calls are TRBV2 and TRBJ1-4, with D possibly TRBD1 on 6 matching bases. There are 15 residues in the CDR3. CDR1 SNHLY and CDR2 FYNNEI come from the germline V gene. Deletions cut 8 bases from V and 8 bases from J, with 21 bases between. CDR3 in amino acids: CASRGGLSLTEKLFF. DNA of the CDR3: TGTGCCAGCCGAGGGGGTCTCAGCTTGACCGAAAAACTGTTTTTT.

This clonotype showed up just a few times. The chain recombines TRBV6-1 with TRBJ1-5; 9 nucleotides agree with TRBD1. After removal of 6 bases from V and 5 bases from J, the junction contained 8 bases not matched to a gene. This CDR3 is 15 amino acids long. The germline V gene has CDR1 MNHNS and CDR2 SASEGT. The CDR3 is CASRESGQGYQPQHF. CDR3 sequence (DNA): TGTGCCAGCAGAGAAAGTGGACAGGGGTATCAGCCCCAGCATTTT.

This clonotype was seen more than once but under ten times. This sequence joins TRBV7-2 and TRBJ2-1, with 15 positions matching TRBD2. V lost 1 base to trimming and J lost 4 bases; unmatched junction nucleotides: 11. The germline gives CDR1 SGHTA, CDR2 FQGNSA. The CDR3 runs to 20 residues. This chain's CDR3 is CASSLVLGLAGGMGYNEQFF. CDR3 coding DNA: TGTGCCAGCAGCTTAGTACTAGGACTAGCGGGAGGGATGGGTTACAATGAGCAGTTCTTC.

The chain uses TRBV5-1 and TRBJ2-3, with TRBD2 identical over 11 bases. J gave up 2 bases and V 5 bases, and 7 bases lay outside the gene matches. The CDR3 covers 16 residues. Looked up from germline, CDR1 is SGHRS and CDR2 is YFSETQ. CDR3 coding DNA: TGCGCCAGCAGACATAGCGGGAGGGCCCTCACAGATACGCAGTATTTT. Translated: CASRHSGRALTDTQYF. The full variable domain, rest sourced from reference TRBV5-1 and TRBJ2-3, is KAGVTQTPRYLIKTRGQQVTLSCSPISGHRSVSWYQQTPGQGLQFLFEYFSETQRNKGNFPGRFSGRQFSNSRSEMNVSTLELGDSALYLCASRHSGRALTDTQYFGPGTRLTVL.

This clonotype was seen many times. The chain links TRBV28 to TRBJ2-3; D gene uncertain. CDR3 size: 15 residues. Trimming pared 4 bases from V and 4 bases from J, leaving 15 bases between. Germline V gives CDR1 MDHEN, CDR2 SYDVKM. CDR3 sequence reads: CASSSPPGRADTQYF. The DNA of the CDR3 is TGTGCCAGCAGTTCCCCCCCCGGTCGCGCAGATACGCAGTATTTT.

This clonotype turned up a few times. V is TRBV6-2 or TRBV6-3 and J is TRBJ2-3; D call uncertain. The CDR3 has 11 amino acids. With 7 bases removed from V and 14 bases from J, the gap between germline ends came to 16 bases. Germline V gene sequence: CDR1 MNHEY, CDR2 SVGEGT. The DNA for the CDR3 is TGTGCCAGCAATACGGGCAACCCAGTGTATTTT. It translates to CASNTGNPVYF.

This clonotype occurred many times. The CDR3 DNA is TGTGCCAGCAGGCTAGCGGGTGGCACCGGGGAGCTGTTTTTT. Translation: CASRLAGGTGELFF. The chain is built from TRBV27 and TRBJ2-2; 8 nucleotides agree with TRBD2. V shed 6 bases and J 4 bases; nucleotides not matched to a gene: 4. CDR1 is MNHEY and CDR2 is SMNVEV in the germline V gene (reference sequence). This CDR3 is built from 14 residues.

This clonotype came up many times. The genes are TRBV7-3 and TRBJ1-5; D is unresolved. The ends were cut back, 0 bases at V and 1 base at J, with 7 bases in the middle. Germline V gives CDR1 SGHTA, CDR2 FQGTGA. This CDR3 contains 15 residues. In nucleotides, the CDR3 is TGTGCCAGCAGCTTAACTGGCCGGAGCAATCAGCCCCAGCATTTT. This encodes CASSLTGRSNQPQHF.

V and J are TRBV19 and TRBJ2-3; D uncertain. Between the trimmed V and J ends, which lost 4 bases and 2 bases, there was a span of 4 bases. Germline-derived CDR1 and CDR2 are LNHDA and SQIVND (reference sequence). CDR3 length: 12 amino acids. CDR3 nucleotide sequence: TGTGCCAGTAGTACTCTCACAGATACGCAGTATTTT. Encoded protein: CASSTLTDTQYF.

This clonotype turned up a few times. CDR3 sequence (DNA): TGCAGTGTTCAGGACAGGCCCCTTTCACCCCTCCACTTT. Translation gives CSVQDRPLSPLHF. J is TRBJ1-6 and V is TRBV20-1; TRBD1 agrees at 7 bases. V lost 7 bases, J lost 9 bases, and 9 bases stayed unmatched. The CDR3 spans 13 residues. From germline, CDR1 is DFQATT and CDR2 SNEGSKA (reference sequence).

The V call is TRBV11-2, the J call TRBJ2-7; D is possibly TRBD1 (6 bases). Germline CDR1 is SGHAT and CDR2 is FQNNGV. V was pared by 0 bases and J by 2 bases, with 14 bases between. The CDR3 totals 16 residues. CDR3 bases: TGTGCCAGCAGCTTAGATTGGACAGCCCCGACCTACGAGCAGTACTTC. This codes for CASSLDWTAPTYEQYF. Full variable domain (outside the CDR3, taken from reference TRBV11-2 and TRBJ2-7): EAGVAQSPRYKIIEKRQSVAFWCNPISGHATLYWYQQILGQGPKLLIQFQNNGVVDDSQLPKDRFSAERLKGVDSTLKIQPAKLEDSAVYLCASSLDWTAPTYEQYFGPGTRLTVT.

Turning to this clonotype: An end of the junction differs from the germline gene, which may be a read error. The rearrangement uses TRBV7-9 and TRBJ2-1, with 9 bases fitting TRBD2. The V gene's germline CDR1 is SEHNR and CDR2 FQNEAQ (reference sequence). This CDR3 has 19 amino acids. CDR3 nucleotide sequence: TGTGCCACCAGCCGAAACCTAGATAGACTAGCGGAAAGTATCAATGAGCAGTTCTTC. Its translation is CATSRNLDRLAESINEQFF.

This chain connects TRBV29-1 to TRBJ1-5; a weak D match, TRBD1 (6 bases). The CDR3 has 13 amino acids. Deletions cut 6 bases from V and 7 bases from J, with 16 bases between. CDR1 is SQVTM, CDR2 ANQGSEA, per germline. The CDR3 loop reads CSVEDSGGQPQHF. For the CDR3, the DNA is TGCAGCGTCGAGGACAGTGGGGGCCAGCCCCAGCATTTT.

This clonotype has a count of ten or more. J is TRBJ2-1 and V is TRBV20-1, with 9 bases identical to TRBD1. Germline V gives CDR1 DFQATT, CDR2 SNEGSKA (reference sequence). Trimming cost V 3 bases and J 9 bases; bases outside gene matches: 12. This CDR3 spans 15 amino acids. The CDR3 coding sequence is TGCAGTGCTAGGCCGCTGGGACAGGGTGTTGGTGAGCAGTTCTTC. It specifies CSARPLGQGVGEQFF.

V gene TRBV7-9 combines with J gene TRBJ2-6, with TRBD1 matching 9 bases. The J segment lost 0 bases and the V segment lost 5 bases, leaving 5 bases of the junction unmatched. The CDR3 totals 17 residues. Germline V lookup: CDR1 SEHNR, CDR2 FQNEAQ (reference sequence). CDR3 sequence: CASSGGQGASGANVLTF. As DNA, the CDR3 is TGTGCCAGCAGCGGGGGACAGGGCGCCTCTGGGGCCAACGTCCTGACTTTC.

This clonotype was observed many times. The CDR3 is CASSLLGGTPEKLFF. CDR3 coding DNA: TGTGCCAGCAGTTTATTGGGGGGAACCCCCGAAAAACTGTTTTTT. The chain recombines TRBV28 with TRBJ1-4, with a possible D match to TRBD1 (5 bases). Germline values: CDR1 MDHEN, CDR2 SYDVKM. Trimming took off 1 base at V and 8 bases at J, with 14 bases between the two ends. This CDR3 has 15 residues.

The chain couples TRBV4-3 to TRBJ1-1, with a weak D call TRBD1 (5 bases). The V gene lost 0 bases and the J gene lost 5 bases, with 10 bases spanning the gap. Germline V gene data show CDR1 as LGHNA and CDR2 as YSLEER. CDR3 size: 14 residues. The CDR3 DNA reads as TGCGCCAGCAGCCAAGAGTGGAGGGGAACTGAAGCTTTCTTT. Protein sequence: CASSQEWRGTEAFF.

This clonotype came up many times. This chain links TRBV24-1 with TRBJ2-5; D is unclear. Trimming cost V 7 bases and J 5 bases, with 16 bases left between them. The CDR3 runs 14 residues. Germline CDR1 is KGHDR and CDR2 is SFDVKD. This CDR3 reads CATRGNGEGETQYF. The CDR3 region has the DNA TGTGCCACCAGGGGGAATGGAGAAGGGGAGACCCAGTACTTC.

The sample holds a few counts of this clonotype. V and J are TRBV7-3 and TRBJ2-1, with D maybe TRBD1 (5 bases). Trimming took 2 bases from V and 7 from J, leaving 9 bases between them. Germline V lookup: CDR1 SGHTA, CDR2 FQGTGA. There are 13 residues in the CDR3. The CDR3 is CASSLGALNEQFF. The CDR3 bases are TGTGCCAGCAGCTTAGGGGCTTTGAATGAGCAGTTCTTC. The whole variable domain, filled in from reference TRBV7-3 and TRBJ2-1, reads GAGVSQTPSNKVTEKGKYVELRCDPISGHTALYWYRQSLGQGPEFLIYFQGTGAADDSGLPNDRFFAVRPEGSVSTLKIQRTERGDSAVYLCASSLGALNEQFFGPGTRLTVL.

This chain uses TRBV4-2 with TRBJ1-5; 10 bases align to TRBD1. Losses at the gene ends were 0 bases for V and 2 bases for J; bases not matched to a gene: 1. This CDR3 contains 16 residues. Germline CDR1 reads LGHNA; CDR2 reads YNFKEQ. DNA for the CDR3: TGTGCCAGCAGCCAAGATGGGACAGGGGGCAATCAGCCCCAGCATTTT. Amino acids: CASSQDGTGGNQPQHF.

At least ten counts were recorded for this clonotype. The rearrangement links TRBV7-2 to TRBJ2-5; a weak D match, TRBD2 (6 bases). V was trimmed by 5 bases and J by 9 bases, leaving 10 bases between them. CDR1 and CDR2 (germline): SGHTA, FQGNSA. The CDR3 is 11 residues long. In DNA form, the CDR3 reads TGTGCCAGCAGCCCGACTAGAGCCCAGTACTTC. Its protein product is CASSPTRAQYF.

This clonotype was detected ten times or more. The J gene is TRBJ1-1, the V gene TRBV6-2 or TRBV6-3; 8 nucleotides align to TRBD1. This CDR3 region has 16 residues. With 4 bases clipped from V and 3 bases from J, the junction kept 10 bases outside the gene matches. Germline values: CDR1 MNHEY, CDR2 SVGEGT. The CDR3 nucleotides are TGTGCCAGCAGTTCAGGGACAGGTTGGGATGACACTGAAGCTTTCTTT. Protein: CASSSGTGWDDTEAFF.